The 31 T cell receptor beta chains reported below all come from one sample, sequenced in a study of blood T cell repertoires in COVID-19. Only in-frame clones appear in the TCRdb table, and some are missing; sequencing was by immunoSEQ multiplex PCR. Altogether some 290,000 clones are present, approximately 80% being singletons, with the ten largest covering around 2.9%. Specimen: peripheral blood. The receptors derive from a woman aged 55-69 years with active or convalescent COVID-19.

The chain combines TRBV5-4 with TRBJ2-2; D not resolved. This CDR3 region has 13 residues. Between the trimmed V and J ends, which lost 3 bases and 6 bases, there was a span of 9 bases. Germline V gene lookup returns CDR1 SGHNT and CDR2 YYREEE (reference sequence). CDR3 bases: TGTGCCAGCAGCTCTCTAGTAGCCGGGGAGCTGTTTTTT. It specifies CASSSLVAGELFF.

The V and J genes are TRBV29-1 and TRBJ2-2, with 12 bases aligning to TRBD1. CDR3 length: 17 residues. V trimming: 4 bases; J trimming: 7 bases; junction bases outside the gene matches: 13. Germline CDR1 is SQVTM and CDR2 is ANQGSEA. The CDR3 loop reads CSVVSGTGGFRGGELFF. The CDR3 region has the DNA TGCAGCGTTGTAAGCGGGACAGGGGGCTTTCGTGGCGGGGAGCTGTTTTTT.

The chain uses TRBV19 and TRBJ2-7; no definite D call. Trimming left V 3 bases short and J 4 bases short, with 10 bases between. CDR3 length: 13 amino acids. Germline values: CDR1 LNHDA, CDR2 SQIVND (reference sequence). CDR3 DNA: TGTGCCAGTAGTATTGGTGGGCGATACGAGCAGTACTTC. This codes for CASSIGGRYEQYF.

The chain is built from TRBV2 and TRBJ1-1, with D possibly matching TRBD1 (5 bases). This CDR3 is built from 13 residues. V shed 11 bases and J shed 4 bases, with 17 bases lying between them. Germline-derived CDR1 and CDR2 are SNHLY and FYNNEI. Here the CDR3 reads CAGQTVSLTEAFF. For the CDR3, the DNA is TGTGCCGGTCAGACAGTTTCTCTCACTGAAGCTTTCTTT.

This clone was recorded once. This chain joins TRBV5-6 and TRBJ1-1; a weak D match, TRBD1 (5 bases). The CDR3 extends over 15 amino acids. The germline V gene encodes CDR1 SGHDT and CDR2 YYEEEE. The germline V and J ends were trimmed by 2 bases and 5 bases, with 16 bases remaining between them. CDR3 sequence (DNA): TGTGCCAGCAGCTTTCGTGCAGGGAAAGGGACTGAAGCTTTCTTT. Its protein is CASSFRAGKGTEAFF.

This chain joins TRBV7-9 and TRBJ2-3, with TRBD2 matching 16 bases. Germline CDR1 reads SEHNR; CDR2 reads FQNEAQ (reference sequence). Losses at the gene ends were 5 bases for V and 5 bases for J; bases not matched to a gene: 4. This CDR3 spans 16 amino acids. The CDR3 here is CASSQGLAGGRDTQYF. The CDR3 DNA follows: TGTGCCAGCAGCCAGGGACTAGCGGGGGGGCGAGATACGCAGTATTTT.

This chain links TRBV11-3 with TRBJ2-1; TRBD2 is a possible D gene (7 bases). CDR3 size: 16 residues. V gave up 5 bases and J gave up 4 bases, with 18 bases separating them. Germline V gives CDR1 SGHNT, CDR2 YENEEA. This CDR3 reads CASSPSLGGPYNEQFF. DNA for the CDR3: TGTGCCAGCAGCCCCTCCCTCGGGGGGCCTTACAATGAGCAGTTCTTC.

The chain uses TRBV19 and TRBJ1-5; the D gene is possibly TRBD1 (6 bases). Trimming shortened V by 4 bases and J by 4 bases, and 14 bases separated the two germline ends. In germline, CDR1 is LNHDA, CDR2 SQIVND (reference sequence). The CDR3 is 15 residues long. The CDR3 bases are TGTGCCAGTAGTAGTGAAGGACAGACAAATCAGCCCCAGCATTTT. Amino acid sequence: CASSSEGQTNQPQHF.

The genes are TRBV4-2 and TRBJ1-2, with D possibly being TRBD1 (6 bases). Trimming took off 3 bases at V and 7 bases at J, with 18 bases between the two ends. There are 15 residues in the CDR3. Germline CDR1 is LGHNA and CDR2 is YNFKEQ. CDR3 sequence (DNA): TGTGCCAGCAGCCATCCTGAGACAGGTCGGGCTGGCTACACCTTC. It encodes CASSHPETGRAGYTF.

This chain links TRBV3-1 (or the pseudogene TRBV3-2) with TRBJ2-3; tentatively, D is TRBD2 (5 bases). The germline CDR1 and CDR2 sequences are LGHDT and YNNKEL (reference sequence). The ends were cut back, 8 bases at V and 0 bases at J, with 12 bases in the middle. The CDR3 runs 14 residues. CDR3 bases: TGTGCCAGCGGCTCCGAGGGAAGCACAGATACGCAGTATTTT. It specifies CASGSEGSTDTQYF.

This sequence joins TRBV24-1 and TRBJ2-1; 8 bases are shared with TRBD2. This CDR3 contains 16 residues. V gave up 4 bases and J gave up 2 bases; unmatched junction bases: 6. Looked up from germline, CDR1 is KGHDR and CDR2 is SFDVKD. The CDR3: CATSDPTSGTYNEQFF. The CDR3, as DNA: TGTGCCACCAGTGACCCTACTAGCGGAACCTACAATGAGCAGTTCTTC.

The V call is TRBV6-5, the J call TRBJ1-1; D is perhaps TRBD1 (6 bases). Germline CDR1 is MNHEY and CDR2 is SVGAGI. CDR3 length: 13 residues. The V end lost 6 bases, the J end lost 6 bases, and 14 bases lay between the germline ends. The CDR3 nucleotides are TGTGCCAGCAGACGGACAGTTAGCCCTGAAGCTTTCTTT. The encoded protein is CASRRTVSPEAFF.

This clone came up once. The J gene is TRBJ2-1, the V gene TRBV6-5; TRBD2 matches 10 bases. Germline assignment: CDR1 MNHEY and CDR2 SVGAGI. V was pared by 2 bases and J by 8 bases, with 3 bases of the junction left unmatched. The CDR3 covers 14 residues. CDR3 protein: CASSYSGGAYEQFF. The CDR3 nucleotides are TGTGCCAGCAGTTACAGCGGGGGGGCCTATGAGCAGTTCTTC.

This chain joins TRBV4-2 and TRBJ2-1; TRBD2 agrees at 12 bases. Germline CDR1 is LGHNA and CDR2 is YNFKEQ. V gave up 1 base and J gave up 14 bases; unmatched junction bases: 9. The CDR3 contains 15 residues. The CDR3 DNA is TGTGCCAGCAGCCAAGGGACTAGCGGGGATCGGGAGGAGTTCTTC. This encodes CASSQGTSGDREEFF.

The chain carries TRBV6-8 and TRBJ1-5, with 9 bases lining up with TRBD1. Unmatched junction bases numbered 16, after V lost 7 bases and J lost 0 bases. The CDR3 has 19 residues. Looked up from germline, CDR1 is MNHGY and CDR2 is SAAAGT. The CDR3 nucleotides are TGTGCCAGCACGGGTACCGGGACAGGGATCCTATATAGCAATCAGCCCCAGCATTTT. It encodes CASTGTGTGILYSNQPQHF.

This clone was seen a few times. The chain joins TRBV5-1 to TRBJ2-7; TRBD2 agrees at 8 bases. J gave up 0 bases and V 0 bases, and 5 bases lay outside the gene matches. The CDR3 runs to 16 residues. The V gene's germline CDR1 is SGHRS and CDR2 YFSETQ. The CDR3 loop reads CASSLVAGTFSYEQYF. The CDR3 DNA reads TGCGCCAGCAGCTTGGTAGCGGGGACCTTCTCCTACGAGCAGTACTTC.

The chain combines TRBV2 with TRBJ1-5, with TRBD1 matching over 9 bases. This CDR3 comprises 14 residues. With V trimmed by 7 bases and J by 4 bases, 5 bases remained unmatched. In germline, CDR1 is SNHLY, CDR2 FYNNEI. The CDR3 DNA sequence: TGTGCCAGCAATCTCGGACAGGGGAATCAGCCCCAGCATTTT. Protein: CASNLGQGNQPQHF.

The chain is built from TRBV6-5 and TRBJ2-5; TRBD2 agrees at 9 bases. Per germline, CDR1 MNHEY and CDR2 SVGAGI. V was pared by 7 bases and J by 1 base, with 7 bases of the junction left unmatched. The CDR3 extends over 15 amino acids. CDR3 nucleotide sequence: TGTGCCAGCACCCCCAGCGGGGGGTTCCAAGAGACCCAGTACTTC. Translating it yields CASTPSGGFQETQYF.

V is TRBV10-3 and J is TRBJ1-5; 10 nucleotides agree with TRBD1. Germline lookup yields CDR1 ENHRY and CDR2 SYGVKD. V was clipped by 6 bases and J by 4 bases; unmatched bases: 3. This CDR3 has 14 residues. The CDR3 reads CAISGTGENQPQHF. In DNA, the CDR3 is TGTGCCATCAGCGGGACAGGGGAAAATCAGCCCCAGCATTTT.

The genes are TRBV10-3 and TRBJ2-1; D is possibly TRBD1 (7 bases). Between the trimmed V and J ends, which lost 7 bases and 1 base, there was a span of 11 bases. Per germline, CDR1 ENHRY and CDR2 SYGVKD. This CDR3 has 14 amino acids. In DNA form, the CDR3 reads TGTGCCATCACCCAGGGGGGTTCCTACAATGAGCAGTTCTTC. This translates into CAITQGGSYNEQFF.

The chain links TRBV21-1 to TRBJ1-5; the table's D call TRBD1 went unverified against the DNA. TRBV21-1 is annotated as a pseudogene. The CDR3 has 18 amino acids. The CDR3 DNA reads TGTGCCAGCACCACAGGGGGGGAAACGGAGTATAGCAATCAGCCCCAGCATTTT. Translated: CASTTGGETEYSNQPQHF.

This clone turned up a few times. CDR3 nucleotide sequence: TGTGCCAGCAGCCCGGAGGTAGATACGCAGTATTTT. Amino acids: CASSPEVDTQYF. This chain joins TRBV5-4 and TRBJ2-3, with D maybe TRBD2 (5 bases). The germline V and J ends were trimmed by 4 bases and 5 bases, with 8 bases remaining between them. From germline, CDR1 is SGHNT and CDR2 YYREEE (reference sequence). This CDR3 region has 12 residues.

In this sample, this clone turned up a few times. The chain has TRBV7-2 and TRBJ1-1, with 7 bases fitting TRBD1. V was clipped by 4 bases and J by 0 bases; unmatched bases: 11. The CDR3 has 17 amino acids. The V gene's germline CDR1 is SGHTA and CDR2 FQGNSA. The DNA for the CDR3 is TGTGCCAGCAGCTCGGGACAGCGTATCCTCATGAACACTGAAGCTTTCTTT. Encoded protein: CASSSGQRILMNTEAFF. The full variable domain, completed using reference TRBV7-2 and TRBJ1-1, is GAGVSQSPSNKVTEKGKDVELRCDPISGHTALYWYRQSLGQGLEFLIYFQGNSAPDKSGLPSDRFSAERTGGSVSTLTIQRTQQEDSAVYLCASSSGQRILMNTEAFFGQGTRLTVV.

The V and J genes are TRBV19 and TRBJ2-1, with D possibly being TRBD2 (5 bases). Germline values: CDR1 LNHDA, CDR2 SQIVND (reference sequence). V lost 5 bases and J lost 7, with 21 bases in between. The length of the CDR3 is 16 residues. Here the CDR3 reads CASSPARGSVWNEQFF. The CDR3 coding sequence is TGTGCCAGTAGTCCCGCCCGAGGGAGTGTATGGAATGAGCAGTTCTTC.

The chain couples TRBV7-6 to TRBJ1-4; 10 nucleotides agree with TRBD1. V gave up 1 base and J gave up 6 bases; unmatched junction bases: 2. The CDR3 is 15 amino acids. Germline lookup yields CDR1 SGHVS and CDR2 FNYEAQ. CDR3 protein: CASSLDGTGDEKLFF. The CDR3 DNA reads as TGTGCCAGCAGCTTAGACGGGACAGGGGATGAAAAACTGTTTTTT.

This clone came up a few times. The chain uses TRBV4-1 and TRBJ2-7; a possible D gene is TRBD1 (6 bases). Per the germline V gene, CDR1 is MGHRA and CDR2 is YSYEKL. This CDR3 has 16 residues. V was cut by 0 bases and J by 2 bases, with 14 bases left in between. The CDR3 coding sequence is TGCGCCAGCAGCCAAGATTCAGGGGCCGCACCCTACGAGCAGTACTTC. Amino acid sequence: CASSQDSGAAPYEQYF.

This clone was observed once. The chain recombines TRBV7-9 with TRBJ1-4; no definite D call. There are 14 residues in the CDR3. Per germline, CDR1 SEHNR and CDR2 FQNEAQ (reference sequence). Trimming took off 5 bases at V and 5 bases at J, with 12 bases between the two ends. The CDR3 DNA sequence: TGTGCCAGCAGCCGTAGAGGTAAAAATGAAAAACTGTTTTTT. Translation: CASSRRGKNEKLFF.

The chain links TRBV5-1 to TRBJ2-3, with 10 bases lining up with TRBD2. Looked up from germline, CDR1 is SGHRS and CDR2 is YFSETQ. Trimming removed 5 bases from V and 0 bases from J; junction bases left unmatched: 6. The CDR3 loop spans 16 amino acids. CDR3 nucleotides: TGCGCCAGCAGTTTAGCGGGGGGCCATAGCACAGATACGCAGTATTTT. It translates to CASSLAGGHSTDTQYF.

J is TRBJ2-2 and V is TRBV11-1; D gene uncertain. The germline V and J ends were trimmed by 3 bases and 0 bases, with 8 bases remaining between them. In germline, CDR1 is SGHAT, CDR2 FQDESV (reference sequence). This CDR3 is built from 15 residues. The CDR3 sequence: CASSFSRSNTGELFF. The CDR3 bases are TGTGCCAGCAGCTTTTCGAGGTCGAACACCGGGGAGCTGTTTTTT.

The rearrangement links TRBV7-8 to TRBJ1-2, with no clear D. The CDR3 consists of 16 residues. The germline CDR1 and CDR2 sequences are SGHVS and FQNEAQ. V dropped 0 bases and J dropped 2 bases, with 13 bases sitting between them. CDR3: CASSLAEGALNYGYTF. For the CDR3, the DNA is TGTGCCAGCAGCTTAGCAGAAGGAGCCCTAAACTATGGCTACACCTTC. The full variable domain, completed using reference TRBV7-8 and TRBJ1-2, is GAGVSQSPRYKVAKRGQDVALRCDPISGHVSLFWYQQALGQGPEFLTYFQNEAQLDKSGLPSDRFFAERPEGSVSTLKIQRTQQEDSAVYLCASSLAEGALNYGYTFGSGTRLTVV.

This clone was found a few times. V and J are TRBV7-9 and TRBJ1-4; 7 bases match TRBD1. The germline V gene encodes CDR1 SEHNR and CDR2 FQNEAQ (reference sequence). Unmatched junction bases numbered 21, after V lost 1 base and J lost 10 bases. This CDR3 is built from 19 residues. CDR3 coding DNA: TGTGCCAGCAGCTTAGTTTTGAGACAGGGCCGAATTGAGCCGAGAAAACTGTTTTTT. Its translation: CASSLVLRQGRIEPRKLFF.